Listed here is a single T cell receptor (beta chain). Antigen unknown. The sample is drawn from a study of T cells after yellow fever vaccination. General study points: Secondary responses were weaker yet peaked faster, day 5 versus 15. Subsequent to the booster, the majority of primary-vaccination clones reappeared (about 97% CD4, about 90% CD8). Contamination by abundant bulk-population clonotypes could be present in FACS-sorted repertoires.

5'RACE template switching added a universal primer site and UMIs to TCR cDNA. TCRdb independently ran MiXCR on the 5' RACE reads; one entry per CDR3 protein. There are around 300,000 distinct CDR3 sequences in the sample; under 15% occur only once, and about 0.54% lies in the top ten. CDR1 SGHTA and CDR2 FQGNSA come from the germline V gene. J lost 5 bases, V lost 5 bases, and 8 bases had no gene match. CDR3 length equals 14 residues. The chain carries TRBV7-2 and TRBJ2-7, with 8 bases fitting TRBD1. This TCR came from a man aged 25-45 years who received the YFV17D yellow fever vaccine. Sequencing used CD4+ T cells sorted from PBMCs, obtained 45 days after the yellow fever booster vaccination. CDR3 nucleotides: TGTGCCAGCAGCGGACGCAGGGGGCGAGACGAGCAGTACTTC. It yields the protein CASSGRRGRDEQYF.